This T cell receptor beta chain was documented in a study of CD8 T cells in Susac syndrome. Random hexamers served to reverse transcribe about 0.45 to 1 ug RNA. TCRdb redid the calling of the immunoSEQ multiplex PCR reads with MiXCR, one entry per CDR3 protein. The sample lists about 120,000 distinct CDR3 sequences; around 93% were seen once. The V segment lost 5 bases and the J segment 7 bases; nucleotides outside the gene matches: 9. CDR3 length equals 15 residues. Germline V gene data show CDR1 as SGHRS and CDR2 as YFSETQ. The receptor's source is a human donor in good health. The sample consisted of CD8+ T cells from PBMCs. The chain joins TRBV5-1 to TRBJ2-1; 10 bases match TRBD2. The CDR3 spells CASSGLAGVRNEQFF. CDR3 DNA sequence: TGCGCCAGCAGTGGGCTAGCGGGAGTTAGGAATGAGCAGTTCTTC. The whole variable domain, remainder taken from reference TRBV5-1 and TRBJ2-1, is KAGVTQTPRYLIKTRGQQVTLSCSPISGHRSVSWYQQTPGQGLQFLFEYFSETQRNKGNFPGRFSGRQFSNSRSEMNVSTLELGDSALYLCASSGLAGVRNEQFFGPGTRLTVL.